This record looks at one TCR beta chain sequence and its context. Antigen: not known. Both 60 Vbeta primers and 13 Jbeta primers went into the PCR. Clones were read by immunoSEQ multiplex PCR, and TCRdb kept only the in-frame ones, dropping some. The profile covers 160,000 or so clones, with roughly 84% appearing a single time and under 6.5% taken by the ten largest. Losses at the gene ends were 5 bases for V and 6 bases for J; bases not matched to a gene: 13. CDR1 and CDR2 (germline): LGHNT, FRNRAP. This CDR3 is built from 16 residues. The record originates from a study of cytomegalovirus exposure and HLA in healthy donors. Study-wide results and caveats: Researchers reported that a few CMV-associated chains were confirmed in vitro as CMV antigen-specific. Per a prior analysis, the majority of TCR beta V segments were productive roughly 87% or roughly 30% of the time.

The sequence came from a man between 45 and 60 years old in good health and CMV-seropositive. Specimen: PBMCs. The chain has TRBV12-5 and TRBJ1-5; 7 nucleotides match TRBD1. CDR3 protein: CASGLSRTGLGQPQHF. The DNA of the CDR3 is TGTGCTAGTGGTCTGTCCCGGACAGGATTGGGTCAGCCCCAGCATTTT.